This T cell receptor (beta chain) was obtained from a study of beta chain features in type 1 diabetes. Study-level results: Fewer junction insertions and more nucleotide deletions appeared in type 1 diabetes patients.

CD4+ cells of the naive, central memory, regulatory and stem cell-like memory types were sorted via CD45RO/CCR7/CD25/CD127/CD95/CD27. In all sorted populations, purity surpassed 95%. To note about this clone: Antigen: not known.

What was sequenced were expressed TCRB transcripts, since all of the isolated RNA had been reverse transcribed. Roughly 3.6 million reads, on average, came from each naive, central memory and regulatory T cell sample. This table comes from immunoSEQ multiplex PCR, and its TCRdb copy is limited to in-frame clones, with some not included. Of roughly 240,000 clones in the sample, 68% were seen once. The CDR3 has 16 amino acids. With 5 bases removed from V and 1 base from J, the gap between germline ends came to 14 bases. CDR1 SGHTA and CDR2 FQGNSA come from the germline V gene. The receptor was isolated from a man under 40 in good health. The chain combines TRBV7-2 with TRBJ2-2, with D perhaps matching TRBD1 (6 bases). The sequenced material came from naive CD4+ T cells from blood. The CDR3 nucleotides read TGTGCCAGCAGCCAAACTTACAGGGTGAACACCGGGGAGCTGTTTTTT. Its translation: CASSQTYRVNTGELFF.